Below, one T cell receptor beta chain is given with its context. Its antigen is not identified. A read error may be the cause here, since a much bigger clone is one base away. Quantitative 5'-RACE with molecular barcodes was used to make the TCR beta libraries. One entry per CDR3 protein, called by TCRdb with MiXCR from the 5' RACE reads. The table includes fewer than 250,000 distinct CDR3 sequences, 10% detected once. The sample is drawn from a study of CD8 T cells in ankylosing spondylitis. General study results and limits: The authors found the disease-linked clones to be CD8+ and relatively rare in peripheral blood. Typical of ankylosing spondylitis blood, it appeared, was a TCR beta motif of fewer than 10 highly homologous variants. The clones that were linked to disease were reported to be significantly enriched in matched synovial fluid samples from ankylosing spondylitis patients.

Germline V gene sequence: CDR1 MGHRA, CDR2 YSYEKL. The CDR3 totals 16 residues. Sequencing was performed on blood, either unsorted or a sorted T cell fraction (not recorded which). The origin of this receptor is a male donor with ankylosing spondylitis or in good health (not recorded which). The J gene is TRBJ2-7, the V gene TRBV4-1; tentatively, D is TRBD1 (5 bases). This CDR3 is CATSQDTSTGSYEQYF. In DNA form, the CDR3 reads TGCGCCACCAGCCAAGATACCTCTACAGGCTCCTACGAGCAGTACTTC.